The present T cell receptor beta chain was sequenced within a study of blood T cell repertoires in COVID-19. Sequenced by immunoSEQ multiplex PCR; TCRdb stores in-frame clones only, minus some. The data hold around 330,000 clones, with around nine tenths observed a single time. The CDR3 has 19 residues. Germline lookup yields CDR1 MNHEY and CDR2 SVGEGT. The V segment lost 0 bases and the J segment 0 bases; nucleotides outside the gene matches: 5. Sequenced: PBMCs or T cells enriched from blood (not recorded which). The receptor comes from a man between 60 and 75 years old who had recovered from COVID-19. The chain recombines TRBV6-2 or TRBV6-3 with TRBJ2-6, with 10 bases matching TRBD1. The CDR3 protein is CASSYSTGQGFSGANVLTF. The CDR3 coding sequence is TGTGCCAGCAGTTACTCCACGGGACAGGGGTTCTCTGGGGCCAACGTCCTGACTTTC.